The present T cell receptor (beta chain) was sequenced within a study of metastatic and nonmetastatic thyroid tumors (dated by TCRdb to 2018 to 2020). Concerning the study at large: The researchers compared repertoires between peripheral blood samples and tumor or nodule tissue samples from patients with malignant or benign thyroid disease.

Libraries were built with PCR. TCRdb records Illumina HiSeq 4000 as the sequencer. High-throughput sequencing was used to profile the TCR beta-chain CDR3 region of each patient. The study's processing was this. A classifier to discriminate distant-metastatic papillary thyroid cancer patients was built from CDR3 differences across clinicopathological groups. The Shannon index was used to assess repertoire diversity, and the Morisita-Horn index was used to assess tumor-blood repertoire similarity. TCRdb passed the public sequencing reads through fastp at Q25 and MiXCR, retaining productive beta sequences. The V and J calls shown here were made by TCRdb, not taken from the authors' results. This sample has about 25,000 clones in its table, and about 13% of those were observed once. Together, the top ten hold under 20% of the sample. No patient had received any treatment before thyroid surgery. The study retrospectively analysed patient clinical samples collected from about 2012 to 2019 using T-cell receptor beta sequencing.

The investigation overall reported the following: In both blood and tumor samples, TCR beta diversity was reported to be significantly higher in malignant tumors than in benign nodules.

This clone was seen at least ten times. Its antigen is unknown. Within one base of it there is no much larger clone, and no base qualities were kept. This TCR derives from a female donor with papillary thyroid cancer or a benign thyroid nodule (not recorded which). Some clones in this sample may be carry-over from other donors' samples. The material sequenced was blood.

CDR3 loop: CASSLGQLSSYEQYF. The DNA reads TGCGCCAGCAGCTTGGGGCAGCTCAGCTCCTACGAGCAGTACTTC. The chain couples TRBV5-1 to TRBJ2-7, with no D gene named confidently. The germline V gene supplies CDR1 SGHRS and CDR2 YFSETQ. From its cysteine to its phenylalanine, the CDR3 spans 15 amino acids. The kept DNA is CDR3 alone, 45 bases in frame from the first base. Trimming takes 0 bases from V and 0 bases from J, and the germline ends sit 10 bases apart.